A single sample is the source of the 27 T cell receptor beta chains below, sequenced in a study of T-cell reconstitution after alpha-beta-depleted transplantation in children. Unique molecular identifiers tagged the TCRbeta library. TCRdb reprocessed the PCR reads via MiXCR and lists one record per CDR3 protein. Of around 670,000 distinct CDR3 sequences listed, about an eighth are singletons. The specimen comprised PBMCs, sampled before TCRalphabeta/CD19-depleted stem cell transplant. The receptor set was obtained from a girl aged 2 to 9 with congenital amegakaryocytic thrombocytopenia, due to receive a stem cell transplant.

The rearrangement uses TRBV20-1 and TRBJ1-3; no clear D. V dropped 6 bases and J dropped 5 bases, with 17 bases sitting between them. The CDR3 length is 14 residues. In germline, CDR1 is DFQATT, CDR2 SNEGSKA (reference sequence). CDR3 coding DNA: TGCAGTGCCAACCCAGACGATGGGCGAAACACCATATATTTT. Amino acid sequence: CSANPDDGRNTIYF.

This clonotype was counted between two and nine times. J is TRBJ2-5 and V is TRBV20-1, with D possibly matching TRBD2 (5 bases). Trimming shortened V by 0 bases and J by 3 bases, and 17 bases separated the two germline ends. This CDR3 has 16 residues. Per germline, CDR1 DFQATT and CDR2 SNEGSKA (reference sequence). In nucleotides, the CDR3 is TGCAGTGCTAGAGATGGGGAGAGGAACGGCGAAGAGACCCAGTACTTC. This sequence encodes CSARDGERNGEETQYF.

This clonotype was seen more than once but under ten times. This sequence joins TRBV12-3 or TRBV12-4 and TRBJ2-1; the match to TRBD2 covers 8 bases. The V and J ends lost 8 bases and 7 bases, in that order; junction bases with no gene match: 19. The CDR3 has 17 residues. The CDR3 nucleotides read TGTGCCAGCCACCCAGGTTCCCGGGAGGGCCGGGTAAATGAGCAGTTCTTC. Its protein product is CASHPGSREGRVNEQFF.

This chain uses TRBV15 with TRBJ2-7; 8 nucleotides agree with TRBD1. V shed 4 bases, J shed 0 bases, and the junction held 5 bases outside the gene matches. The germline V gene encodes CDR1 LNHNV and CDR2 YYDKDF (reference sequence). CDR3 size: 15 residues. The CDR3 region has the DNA TGTGCCACCAGCACTGGACAGGGAAACTCCTACGAGCAGTACTTC. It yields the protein CATSTGQGNSYEQYF.

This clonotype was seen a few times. This chain's CDR3 is CASSPLAGGWRDTQYF. The CDR3 nucleotides read TGTGCCAGCAGCCCCCTAGCGGGAGGCTGGCGGGATACGCAGTATTTT. The chain combines TRBV7-7 with TRBJ2-3; 11 bases agree with TRBD2. Germline V CDR1 and CDR2: SSHAT, FNYEAQ (reference sequence). The CDR3 has 16 amino acids. V lost 5 bases and J lost 6; bases outside the gene matches: 10.

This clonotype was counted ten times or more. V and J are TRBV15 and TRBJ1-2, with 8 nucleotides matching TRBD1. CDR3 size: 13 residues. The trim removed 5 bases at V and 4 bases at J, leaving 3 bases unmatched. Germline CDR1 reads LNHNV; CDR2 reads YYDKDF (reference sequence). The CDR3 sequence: CATSSTGGYGYTF. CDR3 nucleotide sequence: TGTGCCACCAGCTCCACAGGGGGCTATGGCTACACCTTC.

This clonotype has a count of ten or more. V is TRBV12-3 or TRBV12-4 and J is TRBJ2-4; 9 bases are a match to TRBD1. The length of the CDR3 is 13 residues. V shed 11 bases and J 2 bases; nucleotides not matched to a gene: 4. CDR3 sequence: CASTGGSKNIQYF. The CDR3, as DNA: TGTGCCTCGACAGGGGGGTCCAAAAACATTCAGTACTTC.

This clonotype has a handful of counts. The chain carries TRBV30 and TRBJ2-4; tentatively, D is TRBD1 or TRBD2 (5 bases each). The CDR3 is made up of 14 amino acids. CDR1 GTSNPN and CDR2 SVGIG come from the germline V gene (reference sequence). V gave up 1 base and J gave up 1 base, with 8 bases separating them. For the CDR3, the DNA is TGTGCCTGGAGTGCCGGGACGGCCAAAAACATTCAGTACTTC. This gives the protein CAWSAGTAKNIQYF. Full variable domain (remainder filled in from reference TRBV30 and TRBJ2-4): SQTIHQWPATLVQPVGSPLSLECTVEGTSNPNLYWYRQAAGRGLQLLFYSVGIGQISSEVPQNLSASRPQDRQFILSSKKLLLSDSGFYLCAWSAGTAKNIQYFGAGTRLSVL.

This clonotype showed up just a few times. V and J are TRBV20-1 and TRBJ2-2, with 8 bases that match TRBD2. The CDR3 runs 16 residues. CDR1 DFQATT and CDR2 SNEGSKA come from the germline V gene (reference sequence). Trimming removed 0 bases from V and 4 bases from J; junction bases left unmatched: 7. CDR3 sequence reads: CSAREPGLVGTGELFF. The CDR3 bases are TGCAGTGCTAGAGAACCGGGACTAGTGGGCACCGGGGAGCTGTTTTTT.

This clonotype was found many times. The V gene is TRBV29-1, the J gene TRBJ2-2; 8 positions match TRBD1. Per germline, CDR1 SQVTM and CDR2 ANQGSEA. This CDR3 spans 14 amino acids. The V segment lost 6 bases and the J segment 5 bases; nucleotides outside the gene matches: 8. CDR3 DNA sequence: TGCAGCGTACCCGGACAGGGCAAAACCGGGGAGCTGTTTTTT. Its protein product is CSVPGQGKTGELFF.

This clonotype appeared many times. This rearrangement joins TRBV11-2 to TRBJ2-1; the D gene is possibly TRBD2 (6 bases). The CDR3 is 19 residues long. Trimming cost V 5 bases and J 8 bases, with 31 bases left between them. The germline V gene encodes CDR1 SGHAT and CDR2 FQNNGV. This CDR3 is CASSRGNRGVGGLFYEQFF. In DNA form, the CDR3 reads TGTGCCAGCAGCAGAGGGAATCGTGGGGTGGGAGGACTTTTCTATGAGCAGTTCTTC. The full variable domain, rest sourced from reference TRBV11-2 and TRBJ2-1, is EAGVAQSPRYKIIEKRQSVAFWCNPISGHATLYWYQQILGQGPKLLIQFQNNGVVDDSQLPKDRFSAERLKGVDSTLKIQPAKLEDSAVYLCASSRGNRGVGGLFYEQFFGPGTRLTVL.

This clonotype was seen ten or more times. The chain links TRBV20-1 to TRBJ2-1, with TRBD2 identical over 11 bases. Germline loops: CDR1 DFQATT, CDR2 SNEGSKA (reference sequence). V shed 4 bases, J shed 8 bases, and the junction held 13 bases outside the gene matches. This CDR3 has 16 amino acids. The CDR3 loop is CSATYSGRALLYEQFF. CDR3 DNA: TGCAGTGCTACTTATAGCGGGAGGGCCCTTTTGTATGAGCAGTTCTTC.

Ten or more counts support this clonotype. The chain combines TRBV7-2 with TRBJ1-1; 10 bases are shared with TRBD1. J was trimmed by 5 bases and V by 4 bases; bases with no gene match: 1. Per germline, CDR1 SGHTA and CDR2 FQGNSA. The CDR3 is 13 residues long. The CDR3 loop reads CASSWGQGTEAFF. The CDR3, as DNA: TGTGCCAGCAGCTGGGGACAGGGGACTGAAGCTTTCTTT.

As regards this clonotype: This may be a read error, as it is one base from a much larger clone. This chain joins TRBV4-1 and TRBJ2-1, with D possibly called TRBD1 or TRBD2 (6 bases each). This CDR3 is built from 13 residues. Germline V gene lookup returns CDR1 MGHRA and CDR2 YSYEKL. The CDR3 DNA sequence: TGCGCCAGCAGCCACCGGAGGGACAATGAGCGGTTCTTC. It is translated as CASSHRRDNERFF.

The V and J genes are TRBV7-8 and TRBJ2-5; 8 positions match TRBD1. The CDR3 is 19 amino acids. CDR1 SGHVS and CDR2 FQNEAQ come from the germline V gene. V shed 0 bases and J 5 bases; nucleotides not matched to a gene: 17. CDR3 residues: CASSLAVVLGDRMMETQYF. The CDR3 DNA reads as TGTGCCAGCAGCTTAGCGGTGGTCCTGGGGGACAGGATGATGGAGACCCAGTACTTC.

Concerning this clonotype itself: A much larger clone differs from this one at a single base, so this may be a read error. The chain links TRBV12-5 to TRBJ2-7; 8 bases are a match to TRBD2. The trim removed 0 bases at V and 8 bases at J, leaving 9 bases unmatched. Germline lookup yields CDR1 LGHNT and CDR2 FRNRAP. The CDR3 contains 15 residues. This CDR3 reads CASGLVPSGRSKQYF. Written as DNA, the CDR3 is TGTGCTAGTGGTTTGGTCCCGAGCGGGAGAAGCAAGCAGTACTTC.

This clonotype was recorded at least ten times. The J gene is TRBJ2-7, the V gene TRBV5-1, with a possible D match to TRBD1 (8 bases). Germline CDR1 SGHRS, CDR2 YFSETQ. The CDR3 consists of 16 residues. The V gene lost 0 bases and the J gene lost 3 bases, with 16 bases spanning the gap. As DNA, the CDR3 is TGCGCCAGCAGCTTGGATCTACAGGGGGGGGGCTACGAGCAGTACTTC. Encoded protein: CASSLDLQGGGYEQYF.

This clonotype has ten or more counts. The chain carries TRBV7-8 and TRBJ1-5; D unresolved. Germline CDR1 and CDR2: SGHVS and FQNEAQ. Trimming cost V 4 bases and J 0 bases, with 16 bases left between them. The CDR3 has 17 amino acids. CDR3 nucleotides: TGTGCCAGCAGCTACGGACGGATCACCCATAGCAATCAGCCCCAGCATTTT. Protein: CASSYGRITHSNQPQHF. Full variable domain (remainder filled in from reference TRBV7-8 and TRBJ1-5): GAGVSQSPRYKVAKRGQDVALRCDPISGHVSLFWYQQALGQGPEFLTYFQNEAQLDKSGLPSDRFFAERPEGSVSTLKIQRTQQEDSAVYLCASSYGRITHSNQPQHFGDGTRLSIL.

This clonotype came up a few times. The CDR3 spells CASSTSRLYEQFF. As DNA, the CDR3 is TGTGCCAGCAGCACCAGCAGGCTTTATGAGCAGTTCTTC. The chain links TRBV11-2 to TRBJ2-1; unclear D gene. Per the germline V gene, CDR1 is SGHAT and CDR2 is FQNNGV. CDR3 length equals 13 residues. The germline V and J ends were trimmed by 5 bases and 8 bases, with 13 bases remaining between them.

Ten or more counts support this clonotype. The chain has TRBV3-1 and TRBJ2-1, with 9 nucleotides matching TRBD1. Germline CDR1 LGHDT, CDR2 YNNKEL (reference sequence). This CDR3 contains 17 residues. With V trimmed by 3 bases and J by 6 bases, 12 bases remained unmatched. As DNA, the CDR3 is TGTGCCAGCAGCCAGGATTACGGGACAGGGTACTCCAATGAGCAGTTCTTC. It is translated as CASSQDYGTGYSNEQFF.

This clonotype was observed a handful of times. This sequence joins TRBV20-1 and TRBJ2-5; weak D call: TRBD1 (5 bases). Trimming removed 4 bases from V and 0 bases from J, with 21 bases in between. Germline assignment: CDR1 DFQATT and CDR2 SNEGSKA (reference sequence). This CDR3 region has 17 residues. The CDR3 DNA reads TGCAGTGCTATTCACCTTTTGACAGCCCGTTACCAAGAGACCCAGTACTTC. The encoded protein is CSAIHLLTARYQETQYF.

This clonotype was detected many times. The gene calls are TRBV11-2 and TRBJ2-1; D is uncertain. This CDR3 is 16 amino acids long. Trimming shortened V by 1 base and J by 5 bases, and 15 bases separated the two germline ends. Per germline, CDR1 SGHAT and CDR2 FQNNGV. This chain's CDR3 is CASSLGVWALDNEQFF. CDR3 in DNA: TGTGCCAGCAGCTTAGGTGTTTGGGCCCTGGACAATGAGCAGTTCTTC.

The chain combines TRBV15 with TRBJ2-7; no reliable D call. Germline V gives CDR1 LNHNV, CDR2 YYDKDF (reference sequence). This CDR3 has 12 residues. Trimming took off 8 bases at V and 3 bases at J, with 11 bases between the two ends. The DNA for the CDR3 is TGTGCCACCGCTAAAAACTACTACGAGCAGTACTTC. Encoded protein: CATAKNYYEQYF.

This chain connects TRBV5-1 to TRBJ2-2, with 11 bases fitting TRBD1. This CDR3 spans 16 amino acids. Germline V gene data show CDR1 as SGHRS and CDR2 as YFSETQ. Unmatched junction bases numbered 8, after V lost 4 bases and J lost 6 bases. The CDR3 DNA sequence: TGCGCCAGCAGCCAGCCCCGGGACAGGGGGTCCGGGGAGCTGTTTTTT. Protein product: CASSQPRDRGSGELFF.

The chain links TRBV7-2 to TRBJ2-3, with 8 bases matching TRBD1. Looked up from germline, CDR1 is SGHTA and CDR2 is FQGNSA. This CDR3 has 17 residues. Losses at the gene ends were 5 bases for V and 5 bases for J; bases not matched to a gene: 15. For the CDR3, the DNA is TGTGCCAGCAGCGGGGGGCCCGGACAGGGTTCAGTAGATACGCAGTATTTT. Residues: CASSGGPGQGSVDTQYF.

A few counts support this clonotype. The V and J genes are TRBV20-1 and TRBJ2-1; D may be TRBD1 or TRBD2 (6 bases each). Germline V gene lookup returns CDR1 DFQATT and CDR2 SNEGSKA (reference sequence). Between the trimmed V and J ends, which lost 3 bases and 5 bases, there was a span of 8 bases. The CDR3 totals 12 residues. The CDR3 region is CSARRDNNEQFF. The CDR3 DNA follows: TGCAGTGCTAGGCGGGACAACAATGAGCAGTTCTTC.

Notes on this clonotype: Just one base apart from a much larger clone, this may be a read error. The CDR3 spells CASSLGLAGEVEHFF. CDR3 in DNA: TGCGCCAGCAGCTTGGGACTAGCGGGAGAGGTTGAGCATTTCTTC. The rearrangement uses TRBV5-1 and TRBJ2-1, with 12 bases matching TRBD2. The CDR3 is 15 residues long. Per germline, CDR1 SGHRS and CDR2 YFSETQ.